The sequence of this T cell receptor (beta chain) was determined in a study of shared clonotypes between healthy human individuals. Deep was the level at which the assay was run. Template for every sorted-subset replicate PCR totaled about 0.2 ug DNA, roughly 30,000 T cell genomes. The repertoire was sequenced with immunoSEQ multiplex PCR; TCRdb's copy has only in-frame clones and lacks some. The sample has more than 2 million clones; about 94% are singletons. Note on this clone: Its antigen is undetermined.

Trimming pared 6 bases from V and 4 bases from J, leaving 15 bases between. This CDR3 is built from 14 residues. Germline V gene sequence: CDR1 MGHDK, CDR2 SYGVNS. Overall study results and limits: Tissues were not sampled, only blood, and their repertoires likely differ.

The TCR originated in a man between 18 and 29 years old in good health. The chain couples TRBV25-1 to TRBJ1-2; D might be TRBD1 (5 bases). The sequenced material came from naive CD4+ T cells sorted from blood. Subset here: CD45RA+ positively selected. CDR3 in DNA: TGTGCCAGCAGAGACACCGGGACTGTCTATGGCTACACCTTC. Protein product: CASRDTGTVYGYTF.